This TCR beta chain was obtained from a study of blood T cell repertoires in COVID-19. As for the study in general: Spain, Italy and the United States supplied samples that represented acute and convalescent COVID-19. Sources were T cells, B-cell-depleted T cells, or PBMCs; the material itself was cDNA or gDNA.

Germline V gene sequence: CDR1 MDHEN, CDR2 SYDVKM. Trimming pared 6 bases from V and 0 bases from J, leaving 18 bases between. The CDR3 spans 17 residues. Original methodology: Estimation of nucleated cell counts relied on the amplification of reference gene primers. Measured with immunoSEQ multiplex PCR; TCRdb has only the in-frame clones, and not every one. V and J calls and clone size follow that table, whereas D and trimming were derived from the DNA. The sample has over 200,000 clones, roughly 89% seen once. The chain links TRBV28 to TRBJ1-5, with D possibly TRBD1 on 6 matching bases. Sequenced sample: peripheral blood. The TCR was taken from a man aged 55-75 years who had recovered from COVID-19. The CDR3 protein is CASSDTGLHYSNQPQHF. In DNA, the CDR3 is TGTGCCAGCAGCGACACAGGGCTCCACTATAGCAATCAGCCCCAGCATTTT. The whole variable domain, filled in from reference TRBV28 and TRBJ1-5, reads DVKVTQSSRYLVKRTGEKVFLECVQDMDHENMFWYRQDPGLGLRLIYFSYDVKMKEKGDIPEGYSVSREKKERFSLILESASTNQTSMYLCASSDTGLHYSNQPQHFGDGTRLSIL.